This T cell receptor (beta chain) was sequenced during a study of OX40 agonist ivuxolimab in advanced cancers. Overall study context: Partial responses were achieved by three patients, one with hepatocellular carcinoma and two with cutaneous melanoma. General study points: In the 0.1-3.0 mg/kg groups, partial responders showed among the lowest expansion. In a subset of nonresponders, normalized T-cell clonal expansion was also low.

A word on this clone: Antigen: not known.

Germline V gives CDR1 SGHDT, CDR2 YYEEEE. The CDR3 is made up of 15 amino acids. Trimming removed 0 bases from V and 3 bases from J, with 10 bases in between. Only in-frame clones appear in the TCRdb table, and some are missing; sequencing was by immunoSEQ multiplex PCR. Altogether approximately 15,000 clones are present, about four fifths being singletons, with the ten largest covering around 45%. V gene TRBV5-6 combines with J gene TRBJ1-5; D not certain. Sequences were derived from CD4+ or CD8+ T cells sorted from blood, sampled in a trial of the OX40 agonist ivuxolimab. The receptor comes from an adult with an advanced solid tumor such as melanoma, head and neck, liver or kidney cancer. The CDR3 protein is CASSLGADLNQPQHF. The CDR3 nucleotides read TGTGCCAGCAGCTTGGGGGCAGATCTCAATCAGCCCCAGCATTTT.